The 32 T cell receptor beta chains reported below all come from one sample, sequenced in a study of blood T cell repertoires in COVID-19. Measured with immunoSEQ multiplex PCR; TCRdb has only the in-frame clones, and not every one. Of 9,500 to 15,000 clones in the sample, 80% to 90% were seen once. The sample consisted of peripheral blood. The source of these receptors is a woman aged 55-70 years with acute or convalescent COVID-19.

This clone showed up just once. V usage is TRBV6-6 and J usage is TRBJ1-5; 8 bases match TRBD1. V lost 6 bases and J lost 1; bases outside the gene matches: 20. Germline CDR1 is MNHNY and CDR2 is SVGAGI (reference sequence). The CDR3 runs 20 residues. CDR3 amino acids: CASSITPGTGRRKSNQPQHF. In nucleotides, the CDR3 is TGTGCCAGCAGCATAACTCCCGGGACAGGCCGGCGTAAGAGCAATCAGCCCCAGCATTTT.

This chain connects TRBV6-5 to TRBJ1-6; tentatively, D is TRBD1 (5 bases). Germline V gene sequence: CDR1 MNHEY, CDR2 SVGAGI. Trimming took 2 bases from V and 8 from J, leaving 10 bases between them. The CDR3 extends over 14 amino acids. The CDR3 sequence: CASSYGGRHSPLHF. CDR3 coding DNA: TGTGCCAGCAGTTACGGGGGGAGGCATTCACCCCTCCACTTT.

This clone came up once. The J gene is TRBJ1-1, the V gene TRBV13; D not certain. Trimming stripped 1 base from V and 6 bases from J, with 9 bases between. Germline CDR1 PRHDT, CDR2 FYEKMQ (reference sequence). This CDR3 is built from 13 residues. The CDR3 here is CASSLAEGAEAFF. CDR3 coding DNA: TGTGCCAGCAGCTTAGCCGAGGGTGCTGAAGCTTTCTTT.

The rearrangement joins TRBV6-1 to TRBJ2-6; D may be TRBD2 (6 bases). Germline-derived CDR1 and CDR2 are MNHNS and SASEGT. This CDR3 has 15 residues. V was pared by 2 bases and J by 6 bases, with 11 bases between. The chain's CDR3 is CASSEWRGEANVLTF. CDR3 in DNA: TGTGCCAGCAGTGAATGGAGGGGTGAGGCCAACGTCCTGACTTTC.

This clone was detected a few times. The chain joins TRBV5-1 to TRBJ1-3; D possibly corresponds to TRBD1 (6 bases). V lost 4 bases and J 15 bases, leaving 14 bases between the germline ends. CDR1 and CDR2 (germline): SGHRS, YFSETQ. The CDR3 loop spans 11 amino acids. DNA for the CDR3: TGCGCCAGCAGCGATTTGACAGGCCGATATTTT. It translates to CASSDLTGRYF.

There are a few counts of this clone. The J gene is TRBJ1-6, the V gene TRBV19; TRBD1 might be the D (6 bases). Germline lookup yields CDR1 LNHDA and CDR2 SQIVND (reference sequence). V lost 6 bases and J lost 3, with 15 bases in between. The CDR3 consists of 16 residues. The CDR3 sequence is CASRTSGTSYNSPLHF. CDR3 nucleotide sequence: TGTGCCAGTAGAACCTCCGGGACAAGCTATAATTCACCCCTCCACTTT.

This clone was recorded once. The V and J genes are TRBV29-1 and TRBJ2-5; 9 bases fit TRBD2. CDR1 SQVTM and CDR2 ANQGSEA come from the germline V gene. Trimming cost V 3 bases and J 5 bases; bases outside gene matches: 10. This CDR3 spans 15 amino acids. The CDR3 region is CSVDRLAVDRETQYF. CDR3 DNA: TGCAGCGTTGATAGACTAGCGGTTGATAGGGAGACCCAGTACTTC.

This rearrangement joins TRBV28 to TRBJ1-5; no clear D. The CDR3 is made up of 13 amino acids. Trimming took 5 bases from V and 4 from J, leaving 9 bases between them. CDR1 and CDR2 (germline): MDHEN, SYDVKM. In nucleotides, the CDR3 is TGTGCCAGCAGTCCCCCTCGGAATCAGCCCCAGCATTTT. Translating gives CASSPPRNQPQHF.

The chain links TRBV6-5 to TRBJ2-7; tentatively, D is TRBD1 (5 bases). Trimming left V 6 bases short and J 5 bases short, with 14 bases between. CDR1 is MNHEY and CDR2 is SVGAGI in the germline V gene. The CDR3 sequence is 13 residues long. The DNA of the CDR3 is TGTGCCAGCAGAGTTGGGGCAAGGGACGAGCAGTACTTC. Its protein is CASRVGARDEQYF.

This chain uses TRBV9 with TRBJ2-3; TRBD1 might be the D (6 bases). CDR3 length: 14 residues. Looked up from germline, CDR1 is SGDLS and CDR2 is YYNGEE. V was trimmed by 2 bases and J by 3 bases, leaving 10 bases between them. The CDR3 reads CASSVGGWTDTQYF. In nucleotides, the CDR3 is TGTGCCAGCAGCGTTGGGGGCTGGACAGATACGCAGTATTTT.

The chain recombines TRBV5-1 with TRBJ2-7, with TRBD1 identical over 7 bases. With V trimmed by 4 bases and J by 4 bases, 17 bases remained unmatched. This CDR3 spans 17 amino acids. The germline V gene encodes CDR1 SGHRS and CDR2 YFSETQ. CDR3 sequence reads: CASSRATSGTEVYEQYF. The CDR3 nucleotides are TGCGCCAGCAGCCGAGCTACTTCGGGGACAGAAGTATACGAGCAGTACTTC.

V gene TRBV5-6 combines with J gene TRBJ1-4; 10 nucleotides align to TRBD1. Per germline, CDR1 SGHDT and CDR2 YYEEEE. The CDR3 is 17 residues long. With V trimmed by 3 bases and J by 6 bases, 11 bases remained unmatched. CDR3: CASSSSRDRGVYEKLFF. The DNA of the CDR3 is TGTGCCAGCAGCTCGTCCCGGGACAGGGGCGTATATGAAAAACTGTTTTTT.

The V gene is TRBV6-1, the J gene TRBJ2-1; a weak D match, TRBD1 (6 bases). V was trimmed by 1 base and J by 6 bases, leaving 16 bases between them. In germline, CDR1 is MNHNS, CDR2 SASEGT. This CDR3 comprises 16 residues. The CDR3 reads CASSEDYYGQSNEQFF. For the CDR3, the DNA is TGTGCCAGCAGTGAAGATTATTACGGACAGAGCAATGAGCAGTTCTTC.

V and J are TRBV6-5 and TRBJ1-6, with TRBD1 matching 9 bases. V dropped 5 bases and J dropped 9; count of bases not matched to a gene: 5. Germline V CDR1 and CDR2: MNHEY, SVGAGI. This CDR3 has 14 residues. In nucleotides, the CDR3 is TGTGCCAGCAGTACCGGACAGGGGTTTTCACCCCTCCACTTT. Translated, it gives CASSTGQGFSPLHF.

V gene TRBV6-1 combines with J gene TRBJ2-5, with 12 positions matching TRBD2. Unmatched junction bases numbered 11, after V lost 3 bases and J lost 9 bases. CDR1 and CDR2 from the germline V gene are MNHNS and SASEGT. This CDR3 has 16 amino acids. The DNA for the CDR3 is TGTGCCAGCAGTGACGGACTAGCGGGGATGGGAGTGGCCCAGTACTTC. As protein: CASSDGLAGMGVAQYF.

The chain recombines TRBV27 with TRBJ1-1; D is uncertain. There are 13 residues in the CDR3. The germline V gene has CDR1 MNHEY and CDR2 SMNVEV (reference sequence). With 0 bases removed from V and 8 bases from J, the gap between germline ends came to 10 bases. DNA for the CDR3: TGTGCCAGCAGTTTATCGTTCCTTACAGAAGCTTTCTTT. It encodes CASSLSFLTEAFF.

A remark on this clone: This same CDR3 is encoded by further DNA sequences in the sample. The J gene is TRBJ2-5, the V gene TRBV5-4; 7 nucleotides agree with TRBD1. Germline CDR1 reads SGHNT; CDR2 reads YYREEE (reference sequence). V lost 0 bases and J lost 5; bases outside the gene matches: 1. This CDR3 contains 13 residues. The CDR3 protein is CASSLGRGETQYF. The CDR3 region has the DNA TGTGCCAGCAGCTTGGGCAGGGGGGAGACCCAGTACTTC.

The V and J genes are TRBV9 and TRBJ1-3; 9 nucleotides agree with TRBD1. This CDR3 is built from 16 residues. The V gene's germline CDR1 is SGDLS and CDR2 YYNGEE. V trimming: 0 bases; J trimming: 3 bases; junction bases outside the gene matches: 4. The CDR3 sequence: CASSVAQGANGNTIYF. Written as DNA, the CDR3 is TGTGCCAGCAGCGTAGCACAGGGGGCAAATGGAAACACCATATATTTT.

This rearrangement joins TRBV19 to TRBJ2-5, with 8 bases fitting TRBD2. Looked up from germline, CDR1 is LNHDA and CDR2 is SQIVND (reference sequence). The CDR3 is made up of 13 amino acids. With 7 bases clipped from V and 3 bases from J, the junction kept 4 bases outside the gene matches. The CDR3 region is CASISGEKETQYF. The CDR3 nucleotides read TGTGCCAGTATTAGCGGGGAAAAAGAGACCCAGTACTTC.

A few counts support this clone. The chain recombines TRBV9 with TRBJ2-7; 8 bases agree with TRBD1. Germline CDR1 and CDR2: SGDLS and YYNGEE. V was pared by 4 bases and J by 5 bases, with 5 bases of the junction left unmatched. The CDR3 has 13 residues. For the CDR3, the DNA is TGTGCCAGCAGCCCCAGGGGGCTCAACGAGCAGTACTTC. Protein: CASSPRGLNEQYF.

A few counts support this clone. The chain joins TRBV7-2 to TRBJ1-5; D remains ambiguous. Germline V CDR1 and CDR2: SGHTA, FQGNSA. The ends were cut back, 2 bases at V and 7 bases at J, with 12 bases in the middle. The CDR3 has 14 residues. CDR3 bases: TGTGCCAGCAGCTTACGGGGAGGTGGCCAGCCCCAGCATTTT. It yields the protein CASSLRGGGQPQHF. The variable domain in full, completed from reference TRBV7-2 and TRBJ1-5, reads GAGVSQSPSNKVTEKGKDVELRCDPISGHTALYWYRQSLGQGLEFLIYFQGNSAPDKSGLPSDRFSAERTGGSVSTLTIQRTQQEDSAVYLCASSLRGGGQPQHFGDGTRLSIL.

The genes are TRBV4-2 and TRBJ2-2; 7 bases align to TRBD2. The CDR3 sequence is 17 residues long. V shed 0 bases, J shed 4 bases, and the junction held 8 bases outside the gene matches. Looked up from germline, CDR1 is LGHNA and CDR2 is YNFKEQ. CDR3: CASSQDRSGTPTGELFF. CDR3 bases: TGTGCCAGCAGCCAAGATCGGAGCGGGACCCCCACCGGGGAGCTGTTTTTT.

V usage is TRBV4-1 and J usage is TRBJ2-5; TRBD2 matches 8 bases. Germline trimming cut 1 base from V and 0 bases from J; bases unmatched to any gene: 10. Germline assignment: CDR1 MGHRA and CDR2 YSYEKL. CDR3 length: 18 amino acids. The chain's CDR3 is CASSQVLGRGAYQETQYF. In DNA form, the CDR3 reads TGCGCCAGCAGCCAAGTCCTGGGGCGGGGGGCTTACCAAGAGACCCAGTACTTC.

The chain employs TRBV7-6 and TRBJ1-6; D possibly corresponds to TRBD1 (6 bases). The CDR3 has 15 residues. Trimming removed 0 bases at V and 9 bases at J, with 12 bases between. The germline V gene has CDR1 SGHVS and CDR2 FNYEAQ. CDR3: CASSLARQGSSPLHF. The DNA of the CDR3 is TGTGCCAGCAGCTTAGCGCGGCAGGGGAGTTCACCCCTCCACTTT. The complete variable domain, with remaining parts taken from reference TRBV7-6 and TRBJ1-6, reads GAGVSQSPRYKVTKRGQDVALRCDPISGHVSLYWYRQALGQGPEFLTYFNYEAQQDKSGLPNDRFSAERPEGSISTLTIQRTEQRDSAMYRCASSLARQGSSPLHFGNGTRLTVT.

In its sample, this clone was seen a few times. This chain connects TRBV7-2 to TRBJ2-2; TRBD1 agrees at 10 bases. The CDR3 is 17 amino acids. The V gene end was trimmed by 4 bases and the J gene end by 6 bases; junction bases not matched to a gene: 11. Germline CDR1 reads SGHTA; CDR2 reads FQGNSA. CDR3 DNA: TGTGCCAGCAGCTCGACCAGACAGGGGGCTGTAGCCGGGGAGCTGTTTTTT. Encoded protein: CASSSTRQGAVAGELFF.

The rearrangement uses TRBV19 and TRBJ1-1; D is ambiguous. The CDR3 is 14 residues long. Germline V gives CDR1 LNHDA, CDR2 SQIVND (reference sequence). Between the trimmed V and J ends, which lost 1 base and 5 bases, there was a span of 11 bases. The CDR3 coding sequence is TGTGCCAGTAGTATAGGGGGAGTTGAGACTGAAGCTTTCTTT. Translating it yields CASSIGGVETEAFF.

The J gene is TRBJ2-1, the V gene TRBV7-9, with 7 positions matching TRBD2. Germline trimming cut 3 bases from V and 6 bases from J; bases unmatched to any gene: 2. Looked up from germline, CDR1 is SEHNR and CDR2 is FQNEAQ (reference sequence). This CDR3 is 13 amino acids long. The CDR3 nucleotides read TGTGCCAGCAGCTTTGGGACTATCAATGAGCAGTTCTTC. Its translation is CASSFGTINEQFF.

This chain links TRBV5-4 with TRBJ1-1, with 7 bases matching TRBD1. CDR1 is SGHNT and CDR2 is YYREEE in the germline V gene (reference sequence). This CDR3 spans 15 amino acids. V dropped 2 bases and J dropped 5; count of bases not matched to a gene: 9. CDR3 sequence: CASSFGGAGGTEAFF. The CDR3 coding sequence is TGTGCCAGCAGCTTCGGAGGGGCAGGGGGAACTGAAGCTTTCTTT.

The chain uses TRBV18 and TRBJ2-7; D possibly corresponds to TRBD1 (6 bases). There are 14 residues in the CDR3. The V end lost 5 bases, the J end lost 2 bases, and 13 bases lay between the germline ends. Germline V gene sequence: CDR1 KGHSH, CDR2 LQKENI. The CDR3 nucleotides read TGTGCCAGCTCATCAGGGGTTCCGCCCTACGAGCAGTACTTC. Translating it yields CASSSGVPPYEQYF.

The chain couples TRBV10-3 to TRBJ2-7, with a tentative D call TRBD2 (6 bases). Germline V gene lookup returns CDR1 ENHRY and CDR2 SYGVKD. Trimming took 2 bases from V and 0 from J, leaving 8 bases between them. The CDR3 covers 14 residues. The CDR3 coding sequence is TGTGCCATCAGTGAGGGCGGGGCCTCCTACGAGCAGTACTTC. It is translated as CAISEGGASYEQYF.

This chain uses TRBV3-1 (or the pseudogene TRBV3-2) with TRBJ2-5; TRBD2 agrees at 11 bases. Unmatched junction bases numbered 5, after V lost 5 bases and J lost 3 bases. This CDR3 contains 15 residues. CDR1 and CDR2 (germline): LGHDT, YNNKEL (reference sequence). For the CDR3, the DNA is TGTGCCAGCAGCGGCGGGACTAGCGGAGAAGAGACCCAGTACTTC. It specifies CASSGGTSGEETQYF.

This chain connects TRBV6-4 to TRBJ1-5; the match to TRBD1 covers 7 bases. The V gene end was trimmed by 1 base and the J gene end by 2 bases; junction bases not matched to a gene: 2. The CDR3 is 15 amino acids. In germline, CDR1 is MRHNA, CDR2 SNTAGT. CDR3 in amino acids: CASSDLTGCNQPQHF. As DNA, the CDR3 is TGTGCCAGCAGTGACTTGACAGGGTGCAATCAGCCCCAGCATTTT.